These 5 T cell receptor beta chains share one sample of origin, sequenced in a study of CD8+ T cells in alopecia areata. Sequencing used cDNA as its template, made by extracting RNA and reverse transcribing it. TCRdb's table, derived via immunoSEQ multiplex PCR, lists solely in-frame clones and lacks some. The table records 120,000 or so clones, around 64% of them present only once. The sample was CD4+ T cells sorted from blood. The receptors come from a human donor in good health.

The CDR3 bases are TGCAGCGTTGGGACAGCTAACTATGGCTACACCTTC. The encoded protein is CSVGTANYGYTF. This chain links TRBV29-1 with TRBJ1-2, with D possibly being TRBD1 (6 bases). The CDR3 is 12 residues long. V shed 4 bases and J shed 0 bases, with 6 bases lying between them. Germline-derived CDR1 and CDR2 are SQVTM and ANQGSEA.

This chain connects TRBV14 to TRBJ1-5; D might be TRBD1 (5 bases). The CDR3 sequence is 13 residues long. Germline CDR1 and CDR2: SGHDN and FVKESK. Trimming removed 6 bases at V and 3 bases at J, with 9 bases between. This CDR3 reads CASRGTANQPQHF. The CDR3 DNA reads TGTGCCAGCAGGGGGACTGCCAATCAGCCCCAGCATTTT.

This clone was counted only a few times. This chain uses TRBV7-9 with TRBJ2-7; D perhaps matches TRBD1 (6 bases). The CDR3 sequence is 12 residues long. Germline V gene lookup returns CDR1 SEHNR and CDR2 FQNEAQ (reference sequence). The germline V and J ends were trimmed by 4 bases and 4 bases, with 8 bases remaining between them. The CDR3 DNA follows: TGTGCCAGCAGCTCGAGGGGGTACGAGCAGTACTTC. Amino acids: CASSSRGYEQYF.

This sequence joins TRBV7-9 and TRBJ1-1; D not certain. This CDR3 comprises 17 residues. CDR1 and CDR2 from the germline V gene are SEHNR and FQNEAQ (reference sequence). V lost 4 bases to trimming and J lost 0 bases, with 18 bases between them. CDR3 amino acids: CASSSRSSWGMNTEAFF. In DNA, the CDR3 is TGTGCCAGCAGCTCAAGGTCTTCGTGGGGAATGAACACTGAAGCTTTCTTT.

This sequence joins TRBV23-1 and TRBJ2-4; D not certain. TRBV23-1 is reported as an ORF; its role is uncertain. V was cut by 7 bases and J by 0 bases, with 16 bases left in between. This CDR3 has 16 amino acids. The DNA for the CDR3 is TGCGCCAGCACCTCAATTCGAAGATCAGCCAAAAACATTCAGTACTTC. Its translation is CASTSIRRSAKNIQYF.